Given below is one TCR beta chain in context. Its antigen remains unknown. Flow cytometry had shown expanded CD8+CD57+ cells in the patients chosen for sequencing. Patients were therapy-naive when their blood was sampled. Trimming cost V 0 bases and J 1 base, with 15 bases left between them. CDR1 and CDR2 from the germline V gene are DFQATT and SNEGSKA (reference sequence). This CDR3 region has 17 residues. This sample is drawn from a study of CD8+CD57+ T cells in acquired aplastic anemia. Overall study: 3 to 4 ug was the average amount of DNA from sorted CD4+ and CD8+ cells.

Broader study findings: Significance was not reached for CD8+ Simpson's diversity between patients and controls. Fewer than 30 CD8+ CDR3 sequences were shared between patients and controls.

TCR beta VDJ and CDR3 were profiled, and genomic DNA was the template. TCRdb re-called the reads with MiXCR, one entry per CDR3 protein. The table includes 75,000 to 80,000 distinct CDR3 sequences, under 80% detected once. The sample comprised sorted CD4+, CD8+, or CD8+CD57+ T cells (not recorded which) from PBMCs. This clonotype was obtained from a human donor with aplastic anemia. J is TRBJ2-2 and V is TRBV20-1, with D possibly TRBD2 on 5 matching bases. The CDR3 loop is CSARDRGRQRNTGELFF. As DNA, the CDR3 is TGCAGTGCTAGAGATCGGGGTAGGCAGAGGAACACCGGGGAGCTGTTTTTT.